This entry is about one TCR beta chain. Antigen: not known. The sample belongs to a study of T cell responses to AZD1222 COVID-19 vaccine. Study-level results: Epitopes outside B.1.351 and B.1.1.7 mutated regions reportedly drew nearly half of spike TCRs.

Method: immunoSEQ multiplex PCR; TCRdb's copy keeps in-frame clones and lacks some. The table has more than 140,000 clones, about 87% seen once. This CDR3 has 15 residues. Germline assignment: CDR1 LGHNA and CDR2 YSLEER. V shed 1 base and J shed 1 base, with 9 bases lying between them. Sequencing was performed on peripheral blood, taken on day 0 of MenACWY control vaccination. The source of this sequence is an adult in good health. This chain uses TRBV4-3 with TRBJ2-3; the D gene is possibly TRBD1 (6 bases). CDR3 nucleotide sequence: TGCGCCAGCAGCCAAGGGGGGCATGGCACAGATACGCAGTATTTT. Translating it yields CASSQGGHGTDTQYF.